This T cell receptor (beta chain) was observed in a study of cytotoxic CD8 clonotypes in ibrutinib-treated CLL. Study information: 24 partial and 2 complete responses; at median roughly 70 months, about 14 remitted, roughly 12 progressed.

Profiled with immunoSEQ multiplex PCR; TCRdb holds only in-frame clones, not every one. The sample consists of 110,000 to 150,000 clones, roughly three quarters of them appearing once. The ends were cut back, 0 bases at V and 7 bases at J, with 14 bases in the middle. CDR1 is SGHTS and CDR2 is YDEGEE in the germline V gene. There are 15 residues in the CDR3. Here the sequenced sample was PBMCs, taken after 12 months of ibrutinib treatment. This clonotype was sampled from a human donor with chronic lymphocytic leukemia. The chain recombines TRBV5-8 with TRBJ1-5; possibly TRBD1 for D (5 bases). The CDR3 spells CASSLGWGDEQPQHF. The DNA for the CDR3 is TGTGCCAGCAGCTTGGGTTGGGGGGACGAGCAGCCCCAGCATTTT.